Each of the 26 T cell receptor beta chains below was sequenced from the same sample in a study of T cell responses to AZD1222 COVID-19 vaccine. Repertoires were generated with immunoSEQ multiplex PCR, while TCRdb's copy carries only in-frame clones and drops some. The repertoire holds 100,000 to 110,000 clones, with over 75% as singletons. Sequencing was performed on peripheral blood, taken on day 0 of MenACWY control vaccination. The origin of the receptors is an adult in good health.

This sequence joins TRBV28 and TRBJ1-2; the D gene is possibly TRBD1 (6 bases). Trimming shortened V by 2 bases and J by 4 bases, and 11 bases separated the two germline ends. The CDR3 has 14 amino acids. CDR1 and CDR2 (germline): MDHEN, SYDVKM. The CDR3 bases are TGTGCCAGCAGTTTAGGCGACAGGTTCTATGGCTACACCTTC. Protein sequence: CASSLGDRFYGYTF.

The rearrangement links TRBV29-1 to TRBJ2-7; TRBD1 matches 8 bases. CDR3 length equals 14 residues. The germline gives CDR1 SQVTM, CDR2 ANQGSEA. Trimming at V came to 6 bases and at J to 5 bases, leaving 12 bases not matched to a gene. The CDR3 sequence: CSVAGGQGFDEQYF. CDR3 DNA sequence: TGCAGCGTGGCCGGAGGACAGGGTTTCGACGAGCAGTACTTC.

Note on this clone: A much larger clone differs from this one at a single base, so this may be a read error. This chain joins TRBV4-1 and TRBJ2-5, with D maybe TRBD2 (6 bases). V lost 1 base and J lost 5, with 11 bases in between. This CDR3 has 14 residues. Germline assignment: CDR1 MGHRA and CDR2 YSYEKL. The CDR3 is CASSQVSREETQYF. CDR3 sequence (DNA): TGCGCCAGCAGCCAAGTTTCCCGGGAGGAGACCCAGTACTTC.

In this sample, this clone turned up a few times. The V and J genes are TRBV19 and TRBJ1-6; no firm D call. V was shortened by 6 bases and J by 0 bases, with 9 bases between the two germline ends. This CDR3 has 15 residues. CDR1 is LNHDA and CDR2 is SQIVND in the germline V gene (reference sequence). The CDR3 spells CASRTQSSYNSPLHF. CDR3 sequence (DNA): TGTGCCAGTAGGACCCAGAGCTCCTATAATTCACCCCTCCACTTT.

The chain links TRBV30 to TRBJ2-7; perhaps D is TRBD1 or TRBD2 (6 bases each). V was trimmed by 2 bases and J by 5 bases, leaving 19 bases between them. This CDR3 contains 15 residues. CDR1 is GTSNPN, CDR2 SVGIG, per germline (reference sequence). CDR3 sequence (DNA): TGTGCCTGGAGTCAACCCTACGGGGGCCCCGACGAGCAGTACTTC. Translation gives CAWSQPYGGPDEQYF. The full variable domain, completed using reference TRBV30 and TRBJ2-7, is SQTIHQWPATLVQPVGSPLSLECTVEGTSNPNLYWYRQAAGRGLQLLFYSVGIGQISSEVPQNLSASRPQDRQFILSSKKLLLSDSGFYLCAWSQPYGGPDEQYFGPGTRLTVT.

In this sample, this clone turned up once. The chain recombines TRBV4-3 with TRBJ2-1; TRBD2 matches 7 bases. This CDR3 has 16 amino acids. Losses at the gene ends were 3 bases for V and 9 bases for J; bases not matched to a gene: 14. CDR1 and CDR2 (germline): LGHNA, YSLEER. The CDR3 spells CASSQGVGLDAREQFF. Here the CDR3 DNA reads TGCGCCAGCAGCCAGGGTGTTGGACTAGACGCGCGTGAGCAGTTCTTC.

J is TRBJ2-7 and V is TRBV28; TRBD1 agrees at 11 bases. V trimming: 2 bases; J trimming: 5 bases; junction bases outside the gene matches: 5. Looked up from germline, CDR1 is MDHEN and CDR2 is SYDVKM. The CDR3 spans 15 residues. CDR3 in amino acids: CASSLTGTGGHEQYF. For the CDR3, the DNA is TGTGCCAGCAGTTTAACCGGGACAGGGGGACACGAGCAGTACTTC.

This clone was seen a single time. This chain links TRBV5-1 with TRBJ1-2; TRBD1 agrees at 8 bases. The germline gives CDR1 SGHRS, CDR2 YFSETQ. CDR3 length: 16 amino acids. The junction had 12 bases not matched to a gene; V was cut back by 0 bases and J by 8 bases. The CDR3 DNA reads TGCGCCAGCAGCTTGGAGGCAGGGGGCGATTACCGAGGCTACACCTTC. This gives the protein CASSLEAGGDYRGYTF.

The gene calls are TRBV11-2 and TRBJ2-1; D gene uncertain. The CDR3 sequence is 15 residues long. Per germline, CDR1 SGHAT and CDR2 FQNNGV. V gave up 0 bases and J gave up 3 bases, with 9 bases separating them. The CDR3 DNA sequence: TGTGCCAGCAGCTTAGATCCCGACGGCTACAATGAGCAGTTCTTC. It yields the protein CASSLDPDGYNEQFF.

The chain uses TRBV5-6 and TRBJ1-5; D is ambiguous. Germline V lookup: CDR1 SGHDT, CDR2 YYEEEE. V lost 4 bases and J 4 bases, leaving 18 bases between the germline ends. The CDR3 is made up of 16 amino acids. The CDR3, as DNA: TGTGCCAGCAGCGAGTACACGGGGTCCCCTAATCAGCCCCAGCATTTT. Translated: CASSEYTGSPNQPQHF.

This clone was detected a few times. This rearrangement joins TRBV30 to TRBJ2-2; possibly TRBD2 for D (5 bases). The V and J ends lost 1 base and 3 bases respectively, with 9 bases between them. The CDR3 sequence is 14 residues long. The germline gives CDR1 GTSNPN, CDR2 SVGIG (reference sequence). CDR3 protein: CAWSGGLDTGELFF. In DNA form, the CDR3 reads TGTGCCTGGAGTGGAGGGTTGGACACCGGGGAGCTGTTTTTT.

The chain employs TRBV7-9 and TRBJ2-5; D uncertain. Looked up from germline, CDR1 is SEHNR and CDR2 is FQNEAQ (reference sequence). V shed 5 bases and J shed 4 bases, with 20 bases lying between them. CDR3 length: 16 amino acids. The CDR3 loop is CASSPRLKPSGETQYF. The CDR3 nucleotides read TGTGCCAGCAGCCCCCGGTTAAAACCTTCGGGAGAGACCCAGTACTTC.

V is TRBV10-3 and J is TRBJ1-2; D is unresolved. The ends were cut back, 3 bases at V and 8 bases at J, with 7 bases in the middle. The CDR3 is 11 residues long. Germline-derived CDR1 and CDR2 are ENHRY and SYGVKD. CDR3 sequence (DNA): TGTGCCATCAGTGACTCTAGGGGCTACACCTTC. This gives the protein CAISDSRGYTF.

J is TRBJ2-3 and V is TRBV24-1, with 11 bases identical to TRBD2. CDR1 and CDR2 from the germline V gene are KGHDR and SFDVKD. CDR3 length equals 17 residues. The V and J ends lost 3 bases and 6 bases, in that order; junction bases with no gene match: 10. The CDR3 nucleotides are TGTGCCACCAGTGATCTAACTAGCGGGAGCTCCGCCGATACGCAGTATTTT. Translating gives CATSDLTSGSSADTQYF.

This sequence joins TRBV7-8 and TRBJ2-1; perhaps TRBD2 as D (5 bases). With 5 bases removed from V and 3 bases from J, the gap between germline ends came to 11 bases. Germline V lookup: CDR1 SGHVS, CDR2 FQNEAQ. This CDR3 region has 14 residues. CDR3 sequence reads: CASSPQRNYNEQFF. CDR3 nucleotides: TGTGCCAGCAGCCCCCAGCGGAACTACAATGAGCAGTTCTTC.

The chain is built from TRBV19 and TRBJ2-7; either TRBD1 or TRBD2 may fit D (5 bases each). The CDR3 consists of 14 residues. The germline V and J ends were trimmed by 5 bases and 4 bases, with 15 bases remaining between them. Germline CDR1 and CDR2: LNHDA and SQIVND (reference sequence). The CDR3 nucleotides are TGTGCCAGTAGTCCCGTTGGTGGGGGATACGAGCAGTACTTC. Its translation is CASSPVGGGYEQYF.

J is TRBJ2-7 and V is TRBV28, with 7 bases lining up with TRBD1. V was clipped by 4 bases and J by 3 bases; unmatched bases: 6. Germline V gene data show CDR1 as MDHEN and CDR2 as SYDVKM. The CDR3 is 14 residues long. CDR3 residues: CASSSPGQSYEQYF. DNA for the CDR3: TGTGCCAGCAGTTCTCCGGGACAGAGCTACGAGCAGTACTTC.

This chain uses TRBV29-1 with TRBJ2-3; D is unresolved. Looked up from germline, CDR1 is SQVTM and CDR2 is ANQGSEA. CDR3 length: 14 residues. Trimming took off 3 bases at V and 1 base at J, with 11 bases between the two ends. CDR3 sequence (DNA): TGCAGCGTTGACCTGGGGATGGGCACAGATACGCAGTATTTT. Its protein is CSVDLGMGTDTQYF.

The chain recombines TRBV28 with TRBJ1-1; 11 bases are a match to TRBD1. The CDR3 loop spans 16 amino acids. J lost 5 bases, V lost 4 bases, and 9 bases had no gene match. Germline V gene data show CDR1 as MDHEN and CDR2 as SYDVKM. The CDR3 sequence: CASSSVAGTGGTEAFF. The CDR3 nucleotides read TGTGCCAGCAGTTCCGTTGCCGGGACAGGGGGTACTGAAGCTTTCTTT.

This chain uses TRBV7-9 with TRBJ2-1; D not resolved. The CDR3 runs 13 residues. Germline assignment: CDR1 SEHNR and CDR2 FQNEAQ (reference sequence). V was clipped by 1 base and J by 10 bases, with 11 bases between them. CDR3 amino acids: CASSLVYEQEQFF. CDR3 coding DNA: TGTGCCAGCAGCTTAGTCTACGAACAGGAGCAGTTCTTC.

The J gene is TRBJ1-2, the V gene TRBV7-9; D gene ambiguous. Germline V gene data show CDR1 as SEHNR and CDR2 as FQNEAQ (reference sequence). The CDR3 is made up of 11 amino acids. Between the trimmed V and J ends, which lost 5 bases and 7 bases, there was a span of 8 bases. CDR3 bases: TGTGCCAGCAGCGCTAACGTTGGCTACACCTTC. Protein sequence: CASSANVGYTF.

The chain recombines TRBV2 with TRBJ1-3; 8 bases line up with TRBD1. With V trimmed by 4 bases and J by 3 bases, 5 bases remained unmatched. The CDR3 covers 15 residues. Per germline, CDR1 SNHLY and CDR2 FYNNEI. CDR3 region: CASSAGRGLGNTIYF. The CDR3 DNA follows: TGTGCCAGCAGTGCGGGCAGGGGGCTTGGAAACACCATATATTTT.

The rearrangement links TRBV3-1 (or the pseudogene TRBV3-2) to TRBJ1-5; 9 positions agree with TRBD1. This CDR3 region has 16 residues. The V and J ends lost 2 bases and 1 base, in that order; junction bases with no gene match: 3. In germline, CDR1 is LGHDT, CDR2 YNNKEL (reference sequence). CDR3 in amino acids: CASSQPGQGSNQPQHF. In DNA, the CDR3 is TGTGCCAGCAGCCAACCGGGACAGGGAAGCAATCAGCCCCAGCATTTT.

This chain uses TRBV5-1 with TRBJ2-2, with 11 bases aligning to TRBD2. This CDR3 region has 16 residues. The J segment lost 2 bases and the V segment lost 5 bases, leaving 5 bases of the junction unmatched. Germline assignment: CDR1 SGHRS and CDR2 YFSETQ. CDR3 DNA: TGCGCCAGCAGTCCGACTAGCGGGGTTAACACCGGGGAGCTGTTTTTT. The encoded protein is CASSPTSGVNTGELFF.

The chain is built from TRBV9 and TRBJ2-3; 8 nucleotides line up with TRBD1. There are 15 residues in the CDR3. In germline, CDR1 is SGDLS, CDR2 YYNGEE. With V trimmed by 3 bases and J by 2 bases, 5 bases remained unmatched. This chain's CDR3 is CASSALTGVTDTQYF. CDR3 nucleotide sequence: TGTGCCAGCAGCGCGCTGACAGGGGTCACAGATACGCAGTATTTT.

CDR3 in amino acids: CSTVTGPGGTEAFF. CDR3 nucleotide sequence: TGCAGCACCGTCACGGGCCCAGGAGGCACTGAAGCTTTCTTT. The V and J genes are TRBV29-1 and TRBJ1-1, with no clear D. There are 14 residues in the CDR3. Germline V gene sequence: CDR1 SQVTM, CDR2 ANQGSEA. V shed 8 bases and J shed 4 bases, with 20 bases lying between them.